The 30 T cell receptor beta chains reported below all come from one sample, sequenced in a study of identical twins. A single record per CDR3 protein comes from TCRdb applying MiXCR to the 5' RACE reads. The sample holds some 570,000 distinct CDR3 sequences, 20% to 25% seen once. The same data also went into a second study, on yellow fever vaccine responses in identical twins.

The source material was CD4+ T cells sorted from blood. The receptor source for this set is a young woman in good health.

V and J are TRBV5-1 and TRBJ1-1; 7 bases align to TRBD1. Germline CDR1 reads SGHRS; CDR2 reads YFSETQ. The trim removed 4 bases at V and 0 bases at J, leaving 9 bases unmatched. The CDR3 extends over 16 amino acids. The CDR3 sequence is CASSRDRVGVNTEAFF. The CDR3 DNA reads TGCGCCAGCAGCCGCGACAGGGTGGGGGTGAACACTGAAGCTTTCTTT.

This chain connects TRBV11-2 to TRBJ2-2, with unresolved D. The V end lost 3 bases, the J end lost 2 bases, and 10 bases lay between the germline ends. There are 15 residues in the CDR3. The germline gives CDR1 SGHAT, CDR2 FQNNGV. This chain's CDR3 is CASSFLFRNTGELFF. Here the CDR3 DNA reads TGTGCCAGCAGCTTCCTGTTCAGAAACACCGGGGAGCTGTTTTTT.

This clonotype came up a few times. The chain recombines TRBV20-1 with TRBJ2-5; the match to TRBD1 covers 7 bases. V shed 2 bases and J 2 bases; nucleotides not matched to a gene: 11. This CDR3 is built from 16 residues. The germline V gene has CDR1 DFQATT and CDR2 SNEGSKA (reference sequence). The CDR3 sequence: CSARRQGPGIQETQYF. In nucleotides, the CDR3 is TGCAGTGCTAGAAGACAGGGTCCGGGAATACAAGAGACCCAGTACTTC.

The V and J genes are TRBV5-6 and TRBJ2-1; 10 bases line up with TRBD2. The CDR3 is made up of 16 amino acids. Trimming removed 4 bases from V and 4 bases from J; junction bases left unmatched: 8. Per the germline V gene, CDR1 is SGHDT and CDR2 is YYEEEE. The chain's CDR3 is CASSLYGTSEYNEQFF. DNA of the CDR3: TGTGCCAGCAGCCTATACGGGACTAGCGAGTACAATGAGCAGTTCTTC.

Here the CDR3 reads CMPQEGTDTQYF. The CDR3 DNA follows: TGCATGCCTCAGGAGGGCACAGATACGCAGTATTTT. J is TRBJ2-3 and V is TRBV20-1, with a tentative D call TRBD2 (5 bases). This CDR3 is 12 amino acids long. The germline V gene encodes CDR1 DFQATT and CDR2 SNEGSKA (reference sequence).

The chain links TRBV25-1 to TRBJ2-7; 11 bases match TRBD2. This CDR3 has 13 residues. The junction had 0 bases not matched to a gene; V was cut back by 8 bases and J by 0 bases. Germline lookup yields CDR1 MGHDK and CDR2 SYGVNS. The CDR3 region has the DNA TGTGCCAGCGGACTAGCGGGCTCCTACGAGCAGTACTTC. Translation: CASGLAGSYEQYF.

This clonotype came up a few times. This chain links TRBV28 with TRBJ2-5; TRBD1 matches at 7 bases. Germline-derived CDR1 and CDR2 are MDHEN and SYDVKM. With 5 bases clipped from V and 6 bases from J, the junction kept 9 bases outside the gene matches. The length of the CDR3 is 14 residues. The CDR3 DNA sequence: TGTGCCAGCAGTACTCGACAGGGAGTACAGACCCAGTACTTC. Translating gives CASSTRQGVQTQYF. The full variable domain, with the rest looked up from reference TRBV28 and TRBJ2-5, is DVKVTQSSRYLVKRTGEKVFLECVQDMDHENMFWYRQDPGLGLRLIYFSYDVKMKEKGDIPEGYSVSREKKERFSLILESASTNQTSMYLCASSTRQGVQTQYFGPGTRLLVL.

The J gene is TRBJ1-1, the V gene TRBV12-3 or TRBV12-4; D is perhaps TRBD1 (6 bases). V was trimmed by 5 bases and J by 8 bases, leaving 15 bases between them. The CDR3 consists of 13 residues. This CDR3 is CASSLRPGAEAFF. The CDR3 region has the DNA TGTGCCAGCAGTCTCCGTCCGGGGGCGGAAGCTTTCTTT.

The chain joins TRBV20-1 to TRBJ2-5; no reliable D call. Germline V gene sequence: CDR1 DFQATT, CDR2 SNEGSKA (reference sequence). The germline V and J ends were trimmed by 3 bases and 1 base, with 6 bases remaining between them. The CDR3 loop spans 12 amino acids. Written as DNA, the CDR3 is TGCAGTGCTAGGAGAACCCAAGAGACCCAGTACTTC. Translating it yields CSARRTQETQYF.

V gene TRBV20-1 combines with J gene TRBJ2-1; D remains unclear. The CDR3 spans 10 residues. CDR1 DFQATT and CDR2 SNEGSKA come from the germline V gene (reference sequence). V was pared by 6 bases and J by 9 bases, with 9 bases between. In nucleotides, the CDR3 is TGCAGTGCCGGACGAATTGAGCAGTTCTTC. Amino acid sequence: CSAGRIEQFF.

The V call is TRBV15, the J call TRBJ2-1; TRBD2 matches at 11 bases. Trimming removed 3 bases from V and 7 bases from J; junction bases left unmatched: 8. Germline V gene lookup returns CDR1 LNHNV and CDR2 YYDKDF (reference sequence). The CDR3 contains 16 residues. The CDR3 reads CATSRTGLAAGNEQFF. CDR3 nucleotides: TGTGCCACCAGCAGGACGGGACTAGCGGCGGGGAATGAGCAGTTCTTC.

This clonotype was seen more than once but under ten times. The chain carries TRBV10-3 and TRBJ2-1; 9 positions match TRBD2. J lost 6 bases, V lost 2 bases, and 5 bases had no gene match. The CDR3 is made up of 15 amino acids. CDR1 and CDR2 from the germline V gene are ENHRY and SYGVKD. The CDR3 region is CAISERGGRANEQFF. For the CDR3, the DNA is TGTGCCATCAGTGAGCGAGGCGGGAGGGCCAATGAGCAGTTCTTC.

This clonotype has more than one count but fewer than ten. This chain joins TRBV20-1 and TRBJ1-1, with D maybe TRBD1 (6 bases). The CDR3 runs to 11 residues. Germline-derived CDR1 and CDR2 are DFQATT and SNEGSKA (reference sequence). The V and J ends lost 6 bases and 12 bases respectively, with 17 bases between them. This CDR3 reads CSARGGGRTFF. In nucleotides, the CDR3 is TGCAGTGCCCGGGGCGGGGGGCGGACTTTCTTT.

This clonotype was recorded once. This rearrangement joins TRBV28 to TRBJ2-1; tentatively, D is TRBD2 (6 bases). This CDR3 spans 20 amino acids. CDR1 is MDHEN, CDR2 SYDVKM, per germline. Trimming stripped 6 bases from V and 2 bases from J, with 29 bases between. The CDR3 reads CASRQKSVYRWGGPYNEQFF. The CDR3 DNA reads as TGTGCCAGCAGGCAAAAGAGCGTTTACAGGTGGGGAGGCCCCTACAATGAGCAGTTCTTC.

There are many counts of this clonotype. The chain employs TRBV18 and TRBJ2-5; D call uncertain. The CDR3 covers 12 residues. The V gene's germline CDR1 is KGHSH and CDR2 LQKENI. Trimming took 1 base from V and 5 from J, leaving 5 bases between them. The DNA of the CDR3 is TGTGCCAGCTCACCACTAGAGGAGACCCAGTACTTC. It is translated as CASSPLEETQYF.

The gene calls are TRBV5-1 and TRBJ2-1; 8 bases fit TRBD1. Germline CDR1 and CDR2: SGHRS and YFSETQ. Trimming at V came to 4 bases and at J to 3 bases, leaving 6 bases not matched to a gene. This CDR3 is 15 amino acids long. CDR3 bases: TGCGCCAGCAGCCAGACAGGGGAGAACTACAATGAGCAGTTCTTC. Its protein product is CASSQTGENYNEQFF.

The J gene is TRBJ2-7, the V gene TRBV6-1, with 16 bases that match TRBD2. Germline CDR1 and CDR2: MNHNS and SASEGT. CDR3 length equals 18 residues. V trimming: 7 bases; J trimming: 4 bases; junction bases outside the gene matches: 13. The CDR3 nucleotides are TGTGCCAGCACCGATGGGGGACTAGCGGGAGGGAGAGTATACGAGCAGTACTTC. Protein: CASTDGGLAGGRVYEQYF.

This clonotype has more than one count but fewer than ten. This sequence joins TRBV6-5 and TRBJ2-7, with D maybe TRBD1 (6 bases). Germline V gene data show CDR1 as MNHEY and CDR2 as SVGAGI. The CDR3 totals 14 residues. Deletions cut 0 bases from V and 2 bases from J, with 8 bases between. The CDR3: CASSYSTGTYEQYF. The CDR3 bases are TGTGCCAGCAGTTACTCTACAGGGACCTACGAGCAGTACTTC.

The chain joins TRBV5-1 to TRBJ2-1, with TRBD2 matching over 7 bases. Germline V gene lookup returns CDR1 SGHRS and CDR2 YFSETQ. V gave up 1 base and J gave up 8 bases; unmatched junction bases: 18. This CDR3 contains 18 residues. The CDR3 reads CASSLLSDFMRESDEQFF. CDR3 DNA: TGCGCCAGCAGCTTGTTAAGTGATTTTATGCGGGAGTCAGATGAGCAGTTCTTC. Full variable domain (outside the CDR3, taken from reference TRBV5-1 and TRBJ2-1): KAGVTQTPRYLIKTRGQQVTLSCSPISGHRSVSWYQQTPGQGLQFLFEYFSETQRNKGNFPGRFSGRQFSNSRSEMNVSTLELGDSALYLCASSLLSDFMRESDEQFFGPGTRLTVL.

This chain uses TRBV20-1 with TRBJ2-2; 7 bases are a match to TRBD2. Per the germline V gene, CDR1 is DFQATT and CDR2 is SNEGSKA (reference sequence). V gave up 3 bases and J gave up 0 bases; unmatched junction bases: 1. This CDR3 comprises 14 residues. The CDR3 is CSASGGTNTGELFF. The DNA for the CDR3 is TGCAGTGCTAGCGGGGGGACGAACACCGGGGAGCTGTTTTTT.

The V gene is TRBV5-6, the J gene TRBJ2-6, with no clear D. Trimming took 0 bases from V and 2 from J, leaving 15 bases between them. CDR3 length equals 18 residues. In germline, CDR1 is SGHDT, CDR2 YYEEEE. DNA for the CDR3: TGTGCCAGCAGCTTGGCTGACCCCTGGGCCCCTGGGGCCAACGTCCTGACTTTC. Protein product: CASSLADPWAPGANVLTF.

The chain recombines TRBV28 with TRBJ2-1, with TRBD2 matching 9 bases. Trimming removed 5 bases from V and 3 bases from J; junction bases left unmatched: 14. Germline CDR1 is MDHEN and CDR2 is SYDVKM. The CDR3 contains 18 residues. The CDR3 loop reads CASSTGTSLADLYNEQFF. The CDR3 nucleotides are TGTGCCAGCAGTACCGGGACTAGCCTAGCCGACCTCTACAATGAGCAGTTCTTC.

The V gene is TRBV6-1, the J gene TRBJ2-5; 7 bases match TRBD1. The CDR3 consists of 14 residues. Germline CDR1 is MNHNS and CDR2 is SASEGT. With 5 bases clipped from V and 2 bases from J, the junction kept 5 bases outside the gene matches. CDR3 sequence: CASSRGTEQETQYF. CDR3 coding DNA: TGTGCCAGCAGTCGAGGGACAGAACAAGAGACCCAGTACTTC.

The V and J genes are TRBV7-7 and TRBJ2-5; TRBD1 matches at 7 bases. The germline V gene encodes CDR1 SSHAT and CDR2 FNYEAQ (reference sequence). CDR3 length: 13 amino acids. J was trimmed by 2 bases and V by 5 bases; bases with no gene match: 2. CDR3 nucleotides: TGTGCCAGCAGCAAGACAGGGCAAGAGACCCAGTACTTC. This gives the protein CASSKTGQETQYF.

The chain recombines TRBV4-1 with TRBJ2-5, with D possibly being TRBD2 (5 bases). The V and J ends lost 0 bases and 7 bases respectively, with 21 bases between them. Germline V gene sequence: CDR1 MGHRA, CDR2 YSYEKL. This CDR3 is 17 amino acids long. CDR3 in DNA: TGCGCCAGCAGCCAAGATCGGCTAGCAGGCCCAAGTGGGACCCAGTACTTC. Protein: CASSQDRLAGPSGTQYF.

The rearrangement joins TRBV5-5 to TRBJ2-3; D is perhaps TRBD2 (6 bases). Germline assignment: CDR1 SGHKS and CDR2 YYEKEE (reference sequence). This CDR3 contains 18 residues. With 3 bases removed from V and 1 base from J, the gap between germline ends came to 21 bases. The CDR3 reads CASSSGIGWRDGTDTQYF. The CDR3 nucleotides are TGTGCCAGCAGCTCCGGAATTGGGTGGCGGGACGGCACAGATACGCAGTATTTT.

The J gene is TRBJ1-2, the V gene TRBV27; maybe TRBD1 (5 bases). Looked up from germline, CDR1 is MNHEY and CDR2 is SMNVEV (reference sequence). The V gene lost 6 bases and the J gene lost 0 bases, with 20 bases spanning the gap. This CDR3 spans 17 amino acids. As DNA, the CDR3 is TGTGCCAGCAGCCCATCCCCTTACAGGATCACTAACTATGGCTACACCTTC. This gives the protein CASSPSPYRITNYGYTF.

The rearrangement links TRBV7-9 to TRBJ2-4; D ambiguous. The CDR3 has 14 amino acids. Deletions cut 1 base from V and 4 bases from J, with 8 bases between. CDR1 SEHNR and CDR2 FQNEAQ come from the germline V gene (reference sequence). The CDR3 DNA sequence: TGTGCCAGCAGCTTAGATATGGTGAAAAACATTCAGTACTTC. Protein product: CASSLDMVKNIQYF.

This clonotype was found a few times. The V gene is TRBV10-3, the J gene TRBJ2-2; maybe TRBD2 (5 bases). The CDR3 consists of 12 residues. Germline CDR1 and CDR2: ENHRY and SYGVKD. Trimming shortened V by 11 bases and J by 5 bases, and 12 bases separated the two germline ends. The CDR3 DNA sequence: TGTGCCTCCCGGTCGGGGACCGGGGAGCTGTTTTTT. Its protein is CASRSGTGELFF.

This clonotype was counted ten times or more. The chain's CDR3 is CASSQGSSGGSYNEQFF. CDR3 sequence (DNA): TGTGCCAGCAGCCAAGGGTCTAGCGGGGGATCGTACAATGAGCAGTTCTTC. The chain is built from TRBV4-2 and TRBJ2-1, with 10 bases fitting TRBD2. After removal of 1 base from V and 4 bases from J, the junction contained 7 bases not matched to a gene. Germline V CDR1 and CDR2: LGHNA, YNFKEQ. CDR3 size: 17 residues.